Sequencing of this TCR beta chain was carried out in a study of blood T cell repertoires in COVID-19. The overall study: Material from acute and convalescent COVID-19 was sourced from the United States, Italy and Spain. T cells, B-cell-depleted T cells, or PBMCs supplied cDNA or gDNA.

V was cut by 2 bases and J by 3 bases, with 10 bases left in between. The V gene's germline CDR1 is MGHDK and CDR2 SYGVNS. The CDR3 runs 14 residues. The authors' processing: Estimation of nucleated cell counts was performed using reference gene primer amplification. Sequencing was performed with immunoSEQ multiplex PCR; in TCRdb, only in-frame clones are kept and a portion is missing. V, J and clone size reflect that table, while D and trimming were determined from the DNA. The repertoire holds about 150,000 clones, with roughly 85% as singletons. The receptor was derived from a human donor in a cohort sampled during active COVID-19. The chain combines TRBV25-1 with TRBJ1-2; D might be TRBD1 (5 bases). The sequenced sample consisted of peripheral blood. The CDR3 coding sequence is TGTGCCAGCAGTGAACAGGGATTTTACTATGGCTACACCTTC. This gives the protein CASSEQGFYYGYTF.